The following is a TCR beta chain sequence with its context. This record belongs to a study of blood T cell repertoires in COVID-19. Study-level information: Sources were T cells, B-cell-depleted T cells, or PBMCs; the material itself was cDNA or gDNA.

Which cohort a participant joined came from the clinical history participants gave. Either two negative PCRs, clearance, or symptom resolution qualified Cohort 3 donors as recovered. Measured with immunoSEQ multiplex PCR; TCRdb has only the in-frame clones, and not every one. The table shows under 300,000 clones, with about nine tenths occurring only once. CDR1 is SGHRS, CDR2 YFSETQ, per germline. The CDR3 contains 14 residues. V lost 5 bases and J lost 5; bases outside the gene matches: 4. Material: PBMCs or T cells enriched from blood (not recorded which). The chain is built from TRBV5-1 and TRBJ2-5; 12 nucleotides line up with TRBD2. The clonotype was recovered from a man aged 18 to 29 who had recovered from COVID-19. The CDR3, as DNA: TGCGCCAGCAGTCCTAGCGGGGGGGTTGAGACCCAGTACTTC. This sequence encodes CASSPSGGVETQYF. Based on the CDR3 plus reference TRBV5-1 and TRBJ2-5, the full variable domain is KAGVTQTPRYLIKTRGQQVTLSCSPISGHRSVSWYQQTPGQGLQFLFEYFSETQRNKGNFPGRFSGRQFSNSRSEMNVSTLELGDSALYLCASSPSGGVETQYFGPGTRLLVL.